Detailed here is one T cell receptor beta chain. There is no known antigen for this receptor. No much larger clonotype is one base removed from it; base qualities were not supplied. Other DNA sequences in this specimen translate into the identical CDR3. These data originate in a study of T cell responses to AZD1222 COVID-19 vaccine (dated by TCRdb to the early 2020s). With regard to the full study: AZD1222 recipients with second doses at about 4 weeks or about 12 weeks were pooled, because spike-specific TCR depth and breadth did not differ between schedules. A total of under 250 trial participants underwent TCR sequencing, of whom under 220 had received two doses of AZD1222 and roughly 26 had received two doses of the MenACWY control vaccine. Trial participants were enrolled by age into subgroups of 18-55, 56-69 and 70-plus years, and around 140, 26 and 57 TCR-sequenced participants, respectively, were included in these subgroups. Summary of the overall study and its limitations: CD4 TCRs associated with the vaccine covered the entire spike protein, and the dominant responses were in regions 160-218 and 743-854. Participants were mostly white British, with more females than males. The authors suggested clonal diversity may have been underestimated. Reportedly, almost half of the unique spike-specific TCRs recognized epitopes lying outside the regions that are mutated in the B.1.351 and B.1.1.7 variants. Because no day 14 peak-response samples were available, repertoires were characterized only after the peak T cell response. After two AZD1222 doses, both the breadth and the depth of spike-specific TCRs were significantly higher than at day 0 and than in MenACWY recipients. The 56-69-year group was small, and its depth increase did not reach significance, likely because of low power. Conclusions about previously exposed vaccinees are limited, since just a handful of AZD1222 recipients were seropositive for SARS-CoV-2 at baseline.

The germline ends are 8 bases apart after V is trimmed by 3 bases and J by 2 bases. The germline V gene (reference sequence) specifies LNHNV as CDR1 and YYDKDF as CDR2. Reading from cysteine to phenylalanine, the CDR3 counts 13 amino acids. The sequence is cut down to CDR3 DNA, 39 bases in frame from base 1. The CDR3 regions of human TCRbeta chains were analyzed by immunosequencing. The study's processing was this. TCRs in the repertoires were compared against a reference library of SARS-CoV-2-specific TCRs that had been generated with the MIRA antigen-specificity platform. Breadth was defined as the fraction of unique TCRs that were SARS-CoV-2-associated, and depth was defined as the fraction of total T cells that were SARS-CoV-2-associated. Using the MIRA data, each spike-specific TCR was mapped to the spike region that the TCR reacts to and placed in a CD4 or CD8 class. Log10-transformed breadth and depth values were compared by one-way ANOVA with Sidak's multiple comparisons tests. This is the immuneACCESS table as TCRdb keeps it, with only in-frame sequences that have V and J called. A part of the clones is gone; compared with another copy, unresolved V genes explain less than half, and the rest is unexplained. V and J calls and clone size are those listed in that table; D and trimming were worked out from the DNA. The sample table holds roughly 65,000 clones, of which about 88% were seen once. Of the sample, roughly 7.4% is held by the ten largest clones.

The time point label of this sample denotes: baseline before first vaccination. The vaccinee samples were drawn from two UK trials, COV001 and COV002, one of which was a single-blind randomized controlled phase 2/3 trial testing AZD1222 (ChAdOx1 nCoV-19) in healthy adults. Trial participant PBMC samples were collected at day 0 and day 28 after the second dose for TCRbeta chain sequencing. The chain is assembled from TRBV15 and TRBJ2-7; the D assignment is uncertain and may be TRBD1 or TRBD2, with 6 bases supporting each. This TCR was sampled from an adult in good health. The material sequenced was peripheral blood, taken on day 0 of AZD1222 vaccination. Here is the DNA: TGTGCCACCAGCAGGAGGGGGGCCTACGAGCAGTACTTC. It codes for CATSRRGAYEQYF.